This is a list of T cell receptor beta chains from one sample in a study of cytomegalovirus exposure and HLA in healthy donors. Repertoires were generated with immunoSEQ multiplex PCR, while TCRdb's copy carries only in-frame clones and drops some. This sample has over 150,000 clones, with roughly 75% found just once. Sample: PBMCs. The receptors here all came from a man aged 25 to 40 in good health and CMV-seropositive. CDR3s include the opening cysteine and the closing phenylalanine or tryptophan. The order of the fields is V gene, clone size, J gene, D gene, CDR3 protein, CDR3 DNA. D genes are given only for firm matches. Part of the rows lack a size; the others show once, few, many or a class for expanded clones.

v_call: TRBV6-1; clone_size: NA; j_call: TRBJ2-7; d_call: NA; cdr3_aa: CASVTGTSDYEQYF; cdr3_nt: TGTGCCAGTGTAACCGGGACATCCGATTACGAGCAGTACTTC
v_call: TRBV19; clone_size: NA; j_call: TRBJ1-5; d_call: NA; cdr3_aa: CASSPKADRTTLNQPQHF; cdr3_nt: TGTGCCAGTAGTCCTAAGGCCGACAGGACGACCCTCAATCAGCCCCAGCATTTT
v_call: TRBV10-3; clone_size: NA; j_call: TRBJ2-7; d_call: TRBD1; cdr3_aa: CATSTGGFSYEQYF; cdr3_nt: TGTGCCACCTCTACAGGGGGGTTCTCCTACGAGCAGTACTTC
v_call: TRBV23-1; clone_size: NA; j_call: TRBJ2-3; d_call: TRBD2; cdr3_aa: CASSQLRGLAGGLFTDTQYF; cdr3_nt: TGCGCCAGCAGTCAATTAAGGGGACTAGCGGGAGGGCTTTTCACAGATACGCAGTATTTT
v_call: TRBV9; clone_size: few; j_call: TRBJ2-7; d_call: TRBD1; cdr3_aa: CASSPFSRDRPSYEQYF; cdr3_nt: TGTGCCAGCAGCCCGTTCTCCCGGGACAGGCCTTCCTACGAGCAGTACTTC
v_call: TRBV10-3; clone_size: NA; j_call: TRBJ2-1; d_call: TRBD2; cdr3_aa: CAISVAGGHNNEQFF; cdr3_nt: TGTGCCATCAGTGTAGCGGGGGGACATAACAATGAGCAGTTCTTC
v_call: TRBV11-2; clone_size: NA; j_call: TRBJ2-1; d_call: TRBD2; cdr3_aa: CASSLSLAGDNEQFF; cdr3_nt: TGTGCCAGCAGCTTATCGTTAGCGGGAGACAATGAGCAGTTCTTC
v_call: TRBV6-5; clone_size: few; j_call: TRBJ1-2; d_call: TRBD1; cdr3_aa: CASRSYRDRGRGYTF; cdr3_nt: TGTGCCAGCAGATCCTACCGGGACAGGGGGAGAGGCTACACCTTC
v_call: TRBV6-5; clone_size: NA; j_call: TRBJ1-2; d_call: TRBD1; cdr3_aa: CASTTYRGGYTF; cdr3_nt: TGTGCCAGCACCACATACAGGGGGGGCTACACCTTC
v_call: TRBV11-3; clone_size: NA; j_call: TRBJ2-1; d_call: NA; cdr3_aa: CASSLRGSLDEQFF; cdr3_nt: TGTGCCAGCAGCTTACGGGGGAGTTTAGATGAGCAGTTCTTC
v_call: TRBV27; clone_size: NA; j_call: TRBJ2-3; d_call: NA; cdr3_aa: CASSPGTDTQYF; cdr3_nt: TGTGCCAGCAGTCCTGGCACAGATACGCAGTATTTT
v_call: TRBV9; clone_size: NA; j_call: TRBJ2-7; d_call: NA; cdr3_aa: CASSVAGASYEQYF; cdr3_nt: TGTGCCAGCAGCGTGGCAGGCGCCTCCTACGAGCAGTACTTC
v_call: TRBV10-2; clone_size: NA; j_call: TRBJ2-3; d_call: NA; cdr3_aa: CATWTGRTDTQYF; cdr3_nt: TGCGCCACCTGGACTGGTCGCACAGATACGCAGTATTTT
v_call: TRBV18; clone_size: NA; j_call: TRBJ2-7; d_call: NA; cdr3_aa: CASSPPNTGSYEQYF; cdr3_nt: TGTGCCAGCTCACCACCGAATACAGGCTCCTACGAGCAGTACTTC
v_call: TRBV9; clone_size: NA; j_call: TRBJ2-6; d_call: TRBD1; cdr3_aa: CASSLKTGESSGANVLTF; cdr3_nt: TGTGCCAGCAGCCTAAAGACAGGGGAGAGCTCTGGGGCCAACGTCCTGACTTTC
v_call: TRBV19; clone_size: NA; j_call: TRBJ1-2; d_call: TRBD1; cdr3_aa: CASRQGAANYGYTF; cdr3_nt: TGTGCCAGTAGACAGGGGGCGGCTAACTATGGCTACACCTTC